One sample yielded the 24 T cell receptor beta chains listed below, sequenced in a study of PD-1 blockade in classical Hodgkin lymphoma. Time point reported: cycle 4 day 1 (C4D1), after 6 weeks of nivolumab. The patients all showed relapse after autologous stem cell transplantation, while their brentuximab vedotin exposure varied. Repertoires were generated with immunoSEQ multiplex PCR, while TCRdb's copy carries only in-frame clones and drops some. The data hold roughly 16,000 clones, with about four fifths observed a single time. The specimen was peripheral blood mononuclear cells (PBMCs), collected before the fourth cycle of nivolumab. Source of these receptors: a human donor with classical Hodgkin lymphoma.

The chain links TRBV4-3 to TRBJ2-3; no clear D gene. This CDR3 has 18 residues. CDR1 and CDR2 from the germline V gene are LGHNA and YSLEER. V lost 0 bases to trimming and J lost 0 bases, with 16 bases between them. The CDR3 here is CASSQDSQTLYSTDTQYF. The CDR3 nucleotides read TGCGCCAGCAGCCAAGATTCCCAAACCCTGTATAGCACAGATACGCAGTATTTT.

The chain uses TRBV7-8 and TRBJ2-7; 9 nucleotides match TRBD1. Unmatched junction bases numbered 2, after V lost 3 bases and J lost 5 bases. The germline gives CDR1 SGHVS, CDR2 FQNEAQ. The CDR3 extends over 13 amino acids. The CDR3 bases are TGTGCCAGCAGCTTGGGACAGGGTAACGAGCAGTACTTC. Translated, it gives CASSLGQGNEQYF.

This clone was observed a handful of times. The CDR3 DNA reads as TGTGCCAGCAACCCTAGCGGGGGGGCTACCGGGGAGCTGTTTTTT. Translation: CASNPSGGATGELFF. The chain couples TRBV9 to TRBJ2-2, with 12 positions matching TRBD2. Trimming at V came to 6 bases and at J to 5 bases, leaving 5 bases not matched to a gene. This CDR3 is 15 amino acids long. Germline loops: CDR1 SGDLS, CDR2 YYNGEE.

This clone was counted once. The chain is built from TRBV19 and TRBJ2-7; D is unclear. Looked up from germline, CDR1 is LNHDA and CDR2 is SQIVND (reference sequence). V dropped 1 base and J dropped 7 bases, with 17 bases sitting between them. This CDR3 region has 15 residues. Here the CDR3 reads CASSIVLGSSGEQYF. The CDR3 DNA follows: TGTGCCAGTAGTATAGTTCTAGGATCTTCGGGTGAGCAGTACTTC.

The V call is TRBV6-6, the J call TRBJ2-7, with a possible D match to TRBD1 (6 bases). This CDR3 region has 14 residues. Trimming took 8 bases from V and 4 from J, leaving 18 bases between them. The V gene's germline CDR1 is MNHNY and CDR2 SVGAGI (reference sequence). CDR3 coding DNA: TGTGCCAGCGATGGCAGGGGAATTACGTACGAGCAGTACTTC. Translation: CASDGRGITYEQYF.

This chain connects TRBV5-1 to TRBJ1-2; no reliable D call. Trimming pared 4 bases from V and 3 bases from J, leaving 7 bases between. Germline V gene data show CDR1 as SGHRS and CDR2 as YFSETQ. The CDR3 length is 12 residues. This CDR3 is CASSKSDYGYTF. CDR3 DNA sequence: TGCGCCAGCAGCAAGTCGGACTATGGCTACACCTTC.

The chain uses TRBV10-1 and TRBJ1-1; no reliable D call. The germline V gene has CDR1 WNHNN and CDR2 SYGVQD (reference sequence). The CDR3 covers 16 residues. Trimming pared 1 base from V and 2 bases from J, leaving 14 bases between. The CDR3 region is CASSEYTPFYNTEAFF. DNA for the CDR3: TGCGCCAGCAGTGAGTATACCCCATTTTACAACACTGAAGCTTTCTTT.

The rearrangement links TRBV5-1 to TRBJ2-1; 8 bases are shared with TRBD2. Germline values: CDR1 SGHRS, CDR2 YFSETQ. CDR3 length: 16 residues. Unmatched junction bases numbered 11, after V lost 2 bases and J lost 7 bases. The CDR3 nucleotides are TGCGCCAGCAGCTTTTCCCTTTCCGGGGGGGAAAATGAGCAGTTCTTC. It encodes CASSFSLSGGENEQFF.

The CDR3 region has the DNA TGCGCCAGCAGCCAAACCGGGACAGGGGGAACTGAAGCTTTCTTT. Amino acid sequence: CASSQTGTGGTEAFF. The chain joins TRBV5-1 to TRBJ1-1, with 11 bases matching TRBD1. Germline CDR1 reads SGHRS; CDR2 reads YFSETQ. With 4 bases clipped from V and 5 bases from J, the junction kept 7 bases outside the gene matches. CDR3 length: 15 residues. The full variable domain, with the rest looked up from reference TRBV5-1 and TRBJ1-1, is KAGVTQTPRYLIKTRGQQVTLSCSPISGHRSVSWYQQTPGQGLQFLFEYFSETQRNKGNFPGRFSGRQFSNSRSEMNVSTLELGDSALYLCASSQTGTGGTEAFFGQGTRLTVV.

The rearrangement uses TRBV27 and TRBJ2-1; D is perhaps TRBD1 or TRBD2 (5 bases each). V was pared by 2 bases and J by 1 base, with 6 bases between. This CDR3 has 14 amino acids. The germline CDR1 and CDR2 sequences are MNHEY and SMNVEV (reference sequence). CDR3 protein: CASSLGGSYNEQFF. DNA of the CDR3: TGTGCCAGCAGTTTAGGGGGATCCTACAATGAGCAGTTCTTC.

A few counts support this clone. One end of the junction does not line up with germline, which may come from a read error. This chain joins TRBV5-1 and TRBJ1-2; D unclear. The CDR3 has 14 residues. Germline-derived CDR1 and CDR2 are SGHRS and YFSETQ. CDR3 bases: TGCGCCAGCAACTTGGGTAAAGTGGGGTATGGCTACACCTTC. It specifies CASNLGKVGYGYTF.

The chain combines TRBV5-1 with TRBJ1-4; TRBD1 agrees at 7 bases. This CDR3 spans 15 amino acids. The germline CDR1 and CDR2 sequences are SGHRS and YFSETQ. Trimming removed 0 bases from V and 7 bases from J; junction bases left unmatched: 6. In DNA, the CDR3 is TGCGCCAGCAGCTTGGGACAGGGACGGGTTGAAAAACTGTTTTTT. Amino acid sequence: CASSLGQGRVEKLFF.

This chain links TRBV11-2 with TRBJ1-2, with 7 bases aligning to TRBD1. Germline trimming cut 4 bases from V and 5 bases from J; bases unmatched to any gene: 7. CDR3 size: 14 residues. Per germline, CDR1 SGHAT and CDR2 FQNNGV. The CDR3 spells CASSSGTAIYGYTF. CDR3 nucleotide sequence: TGTGCCAGCAGCTCCGGGACAGCTATTTATGGCTACACCTTC.

The J gene is TRBJ2-5, the V gene TRBV18, with 11 nucleotides matching TRBD2. This CDR3 is built from 14 residues. CDR1 and CDR2 (germline): KGHSH, LQKENI. With V trimmed by 4 bases and J by 4 bases, 2 bases remained unmatched. This CDR3 is CASSRLAGLETQYF. For the CDR3, the DNA is TGTGCCAGCTCACGACTAGCGGGGTTAGAGACCCAGTACTTC.

The genes are TRBV6-5 and TRBJ1-1, with D possibly being TRBD1 (6 bases). Germline V gene lookup returns CDR1 MNHEY and CDR2 SVGAGI. The CDR3 length is 15 residues. Trimming took 4 bases from V and 0 from J, leaving 12 bases between them. For the CDR3, the DNA is TGTGCCAGCAGTTCCGGACAGTACATGAACACTGAAGCTTTCTTT. Translated: CASSSGQYMNTEAFF.

The chain uses TRBV9 and TRBJ2-1, with no clear D. V dropped 0 bases and J dropped 7 bases, with 8 bases sitting between them. Germline CDR1 is SGDLS and CDR2 is YYNGEE. The CDR3 consists of 13 residues. For the CDR3, the DNA is TGTGCCAGCAGCGTAGCTACCGTGAATGAGCAGTTCTTC. Its protein is CASSVATVNEQFF.

This rearrangement joins TRBV19 to TRBJ2-5, with D perhaps matching TRBD2 (6 bases). The CDR3 is 16 residues long. Trimming pared 4 bases from V and 4 bases from J, leaving 19 bases between. Germline CDR1 and CDR2: LNHDA and SQIVND (reference sequence). The CDR3 DNA follows: TGTGCCAGTAGTACCCGGGCCGGGGGAGCCATAGAGACCCAGTACTTC. This sequence encodes CASSTRAGGAIETQYF.

The V call is TRBV4-3, the J call TRBJ1-5; no clear D. The CDR3 is made up of 13 amino acids. With 0 bases removed from V and 3 bases from J, the gap between germline ends came to 3 bases. Germline CDR1 is LGHNA and CDR2 is YSLEER. In nucleotides, the CDR3 is TGCGCCAGCAGCCAAGACACCAATCAGCCCCAGCATTTT. It codes for CASSQDTNQPQHF.

Written as DNA, the CDR3 is TGCGCCAGCAGCTTGGGCCCCTCTGGCGGGGGGTCGAGGACGCAGTATTTT. Amino acid sequence: CASSLGPSGGGSRTQYF. The chain carries TRBV5-1 and TRBJ2-3; 8 bases fit TRBD2. After removal of 0 bases from V and 9 bases from J, the junction contained 15 bases not matched to a gene. Germline V gene lookup returns CDR1 SGHRS and CDR2 YFSETQ. This CDR3 is built from 17 residues. Full variable domain (missing parts from reference TRBV5-1 and TRBJ2-3): KAGVTQTPRYLIKTRGQQVTLSCSPISGHRSVSWYQQTPGQGLQFLFEYFSETQRNKGNFPGRFSGRQFSNSRSEMNVSTLELGDSALYLCASSLGPSGGGSRTQYFGPGTRLTVL.

The gene calls are TRBV5-1 and TRBJ2-1; 8 bases match TRBD2. Germline V lookup: CDR1 SGHRS, CDR2 YFSETQ. This CDR3 region has 15 residues. V lost 5 bases, J lost 0 bases, and 4 bases stayed unmatched. CDR3 residues: CASRAGGSSYNEQFF. The CDR3 DNA sequence: TGCGCCAGCAGGGCGGGGGGCAGCTCCTACAATGAGCAGTTCTTC.

The chain couples TRBV5-6 to TRBJ1-4; D gene ambiguous. This CDR3 is 14 amino acids long. The germline V gene has CDR1 SGHDT and CDR2 YYEEEE. V shed 2 bases and J shed 4 bases, with 9 bases lying between them. The CDR3 DNA reads TGTGCCAGCAGCTTATCTTCGGGTAATGAAAAACTGTTTTTT. This gives the protein CASSLSSGNEKLFF.

This clone rates as large. This sequence joins TRBV2 and TRBJ2-1, with TRBD2 identical over 12 bases. J was trimmed by 7 bases and V by 6 bases; bases with no gene match: 10. Germline assignment: CDR1 SNHLY and CDR2 FYNNEI. This CDR3 has 16 residues. In DNA, the CDR3 is TGTGCCAGCAGATCCGATGGGCTAGCGGGGGGGAATGAGCAGTTCTTC. Translating it yields CASRSDGLAGGNEQFF.

The V gene is TRBV4-1, the J gene TRBJ1-6; possibly TRBD1 for D (5 bases). The V end was cut by 4 bases, the J end by 1 base, with 17 bases between. CDR1 and CDR2 (germline): MGHRA, YSYEKL. The CDR3 spans 18 residues. The CDR3 DNA follows: TGCGCCAGCAGCCTAGAGGGTCAGGGTGGTTCCTATAATTCACCCCTCCACTTT. It translates to CASSLEGQGGSYNSPLHF.

The chain joins TRBV19 to TRBJ1-1, with D possibly TRBD1 on 5 matching bases. This CDR3 has 13 residues. Between the trimmed V and J ends, which lost 5 bases and 7 bases, there was a span of 14 bases. The germline V gene encodes CDR1 LNHDA and CDR2 SQIVND (reference sequence). The CDR3 loop is CASSSRAGGEAFF. The CDR3 coding sequence is TGTGCCAGTAGTTCCCGAGCGGGGGGTGAAGCTTTCTTT.